This T cell receptor beta chain emerged from a study of blood T cells in healthy people across ages (dated by TCRdb to about 2015). A note on the overall study: In model experiments, template switching captured roughly one uniquely barcoded TCR beta cDNA molecule for every two T cells. The donors were split into four age groups: young (average around 17 years), middle-aged (more than 35), aged (approximately 60) and long-lived (roughly 88). For two donors (one aged 18 to 30 and one aged 80 or older), the study analyzed two additional independent replicas of 1 million unique cDNA reads from the same blood draw. To avoid experimental bias, donors of different ages were spread randomly across the sequencing lanes. Age-related changes in TCR beta repertoire diversity were measured in the study by deep sequencing normalized with unique cDNA molecular identifiers.

Concerning this clonotype: Its antigen remains undetermined. Possible read error: a much larger clone is one base away.

The study at large found these results: Observed TCR beta diversity per million T cells fell roughly linearly with age, and a significant reduction was already apparent by age roughly 40. Bulk unsorted PBMC profiling prevented conclusive comparison of naive and antigen-experienced compartments. A strong correlation was found between observed TCR beta diversity and the percentage of naive T cells measured by flow cytometry. Donor CMV infection status was unknown, potentially confounding age-related changes in expanded clonotypes. Compared with the aged group, the long-lived group had more naive CD4+ T cells, fewer expanded clones and increased TCR diversity, suggesting age selection. Total diversity estimates from one million sequenced T cells were considered lower bounds and underestimates.

Receptor amplification or capture employed 5' RACE. Sequencer: Illumina HiSeq 2500. A second PCR of about 6 to 11 cycles was performed with a sample-barcoded 5' primer and a J-beta primer mix. A unique molecular identifier was introduced onto each TCR beta cDNA molecule by a template-switch 5' adaptor carrying 12 random nucleotides. At least 3 million CDR3-containing paired-end reads were obtained from each sample. First-strand cDNA was synthesized from all RNA with the Mint cDNA synthesis kit, primed by a TRBC-specific oligonucleotide. Following uracil-DNA glycosylase treatment, a first 18-cycle PCR with universal primers M1SS and BC2_uni_R was performed on all cDNA. The paper's processing steps were these. For normalization, 1 million high-quality reads, each with a distinct molecular identifier, were randomly selected from each sample. Reads with shared molecular identifiers were discarded instead of being binned into consensus sequences. CDR3 identification, clonotype clustering and error correction used MiTCR with a Q25 quality threshold and the strictest error-elimination algorithm. A nonparametric unseen species model with Euler transformation was used to estimate a lower bound on total TCR beta diversity. TCRdb reanalyzed the raw reads on its own, using fastp at Q25 for trimming and MiXCR for clone calling, and kept in-frame beta chains. Rows with a matching CDR3 protein are joined into one entry that keeps the most common DNA and genes. The authors' filters were not applied to this entry. The sample profile shows over a million distinct CDR3 sequences; about 45% of them were found once. The ten most abundant clones make up over 3.5% of the sample.

There are 14 amino acids in the CDR3, from cysteine to phenylalanine inclusive. Just the 42-base CDR3 DNA is kept, in frame starting at base 1. Between the V and J ends, shortened by 4 bases and 7 bases respectively, the junction contains 17 bases. From a lookup of the germline V gene, CDR1 and CDR2 are SGHRS and YFSETQ. The donors were roughly 39 Caucasian individuals from Russia, aged roughly 6 to 100 years, who were systemically healthy. Each donor gave 8 to 10 milliliters of peripheral blood, collected into EDTA-treated Vacutainer tubes. PBMCs were isolated by Ficoll-Paque density-gradient centrifugation, with at least 6 million obtained per sample. Total RNA, at least 6 micrograms per sample, was extracted from PBMCs with Trizol reagent. Naive CD45RAhigh/CD27high T cell percentages were measured by flow cytometry on a PBMC aliquot from every donor.

The chain uses TRBV5-1 and TRBJ1-2, and possibly TRBD1, on 5 matching bases. The source material was blood. This TCR was sampled from a woman in her late teens or twenties in good health. The CDR3 sequence is CASSLRGRITGYTF. The sequenced DNA: TGCGCCAGCAGCCTGCGGGGCAGGATAACTGGCTACACCTTC.